The 8 T cell receptor beta chains below all came from one sample that was sequenced in a study of CD8+CD57+ T cells in acquired aplastic anemia. Genomic DNA constituted the template upon which TCR beta VDJ and CDR3 profiling was performed. One entry per CDR3 protein, called by TCRdb with MiXCR from the reads. Among some 240,000 distinct CDR3 sequences, roughly 35% were seen once, and the ten largest hold roughly 1.1%. Material: sorted CD4+, CD8+, or CD8+CD57+ T cells (not recorded which) from PBMCs. The receptor source for this set is a human donor in good health, serving as a control.

This clonotype was counted ten times or more. The chain joins TRBV5-5 to TRBJ2-7, with TRBD1 matching 7 bases. Looked up from germline, CDR1 is SGHKS and CDR2 is YYEKEE (reference sequence). The J segment lost 2 bases and the V segment lost 7 bases, leaving 6 bases of the junction unmatched. The CDR3 consists of 13 residues. In DNA, the CDR3 is TGTGCCAGCGCCCGGGACAGAGCCTACGAGCAGTACTTC. Translating it yields CASARDRAYEQYF.

The chain's CDR3 is CASSLAGEYNEQFF. Here the CDR3 DNA reads TGTGCCAGCAGCTTAGCGGGGGAGTACAATGAGCAGTTCTTC. The V and J genes are TRBV5-6 and TRBJ2-1; 8 nucleotides align to TRBD2. The trim removed 2 bases at V and 4 bases at J, leaving 2 bases unmatched. In germline, CDR1 is SGHDT, CDR2 YYEEEE. The CDR3 has 14 residues.

At least ten counts were recorded for this clonotype. The genes are TRBV10-3 and TRBJ2-2; a weak D match, TRBD1 (5 bases). This CDR3 region has 15 residues. CDR1 and CDR2 from the germline V gene are ENHRY and SYGVKD. The V end lost 4 bases, the J end lost 6 bases, and 15 bases lay between the germline ends. Written as DNA, the CDR3 is TGTGCCATCAGTGGGATACAGGAGTACGCCGGGGAGCTGTTTTTT. It is translated as CAISGIQEYAGELFF.

At least ten counts were recorded for this clonotype. The CDR3 sequence: CAWSVHYNQPQHF. CDR3 sequence (DNA): TGTGCCTGGAGTGTACACTACAATCAGCCCCAGCATTTT. The rearrangement links TRBV30 to TRBJ1-5; D gene unclear. Germline CDR1 GTSNPN, CDR2 SVGIG (reference sequence). The CDR3 totals 13 residues. Between the trimmed V and J ends, which lost 0 bases and 3 bases, there was a span of 6 bases. Supplemented by reference TRBV30 and TRBJ1-5, the full variable domain reads SQTIHQWPATLVQPVGSPLSLECTVEGTSNPNLYWYRQAAGRGLQLLFYSVGIGQISSEVPQNLSASRPQDRQFILSSKKLLLSDSGFYLCAWSVHYNQPQHFGDGTRLSIL.

This clonotype appeared many times. The chain recombines TRBV24-1 with TRBJ1-5; TRBD1 matches at 7 bases. V lost 6 bases to trimming and J lost 1 base; unmatched junction nucleotides: 8. The CDR3 spans 16 residues. Germline V gene lookup returns CDR1 KGHDR and CDR2 SFDVKD. The CDR3 loop is CATSPKGGSSNQPQHF. The DNA of the CDR3 is TGTGCCACCAGTCCAAAAGGGGGCTCGAGCAATCAGCCCCAGCATTTT.

J is TRBJ2-6 and V is TRBV5-6; D tentatively fits TRBD1 or TRBD2 (6 bases each). This CDR3 spans 17 amino acids. V was shortened by 0 bases and J by 2 bases, with 12 bases between the two germline ends. The germline V gene encodes CDR1 SGHDT and CDR2 YYEEEE. Here the CDR3 reads CASSLVGGAAGANVLTF. Written as DNA, the CDR3 is TGTGCCAGCAGCTTGGTCGGGGGCGCGGCTGGGGCCAACGTCCTGACTTTC.

This clonotype was found many times. The gene calls are TRBV7-8 and TRBJ2-7, with D hard to call. This CDR3 spans 14 amino acids. Germline values: CDR1 SGHVS, CDR2 FQNEAQ. V lost 2 bases and J 0 bases, leaving 8 bases between the germline ends. CDR3 sequence reads: CASSLYRYSYEQYF. CDR3 sequence (DNA): TGTGCCAGCAGCTTATACAGATACTCCTACGAGCAGTACTTC.

This sequence joins TRBV29-1 and TRBJ1-2; D not resolved. Germline CDR1 SQVTM, CDR2 ANQGSEA. The CDR3 is 13 amino acids. V lost 0 bases to trimming and J lost 7 bases, with 12 bases between them. CDR3 protein: CSVEDPPGRGYTF. CDR3 nucleotides: TGCAGCGTTGAAGATCCCCCTGGACGTGGCTACACCTTC.